Sequencing of this T cell receptor (beta chain) was carried out in a study of T cells in Graves' hyperthyroidism and ophthalmopathy. Study findings and constraints: Most thyroid clonotypes expanded above 0.001 appeared in blood too. From stable hyperthyroidism, ophthalmopathy was set apart by a 13 V-J model.

Points on this clonotype: Its antigen remains unidentified.

Researchers took RNA transcripts and amplified the TCR beta CDR3 regions from them. HTBI primers were employed in a first-round RT-PCR of the TCR CDR3. A single record per CDR3 protein comes from TCRdb applying MiXCR to the multiplex PCR reads. The sample has a few hundred thousand distinct CDR3 sequences, approximately 16% seen once. The source material was blood. The receptor's source is a woman between 35 and 50 years old with Graves' ophthalmopathy.

For the CDR3, the DNA is TGTGCCAGCAGTAACGCAGGGACAACTAATGAAAAACTGTTTTTT. This encodes CASSNAGTTNEKLFF. V usage is TRBV6-1 and J usage is TRBJ1-4, with a tentative D call TRBD1 (5 bases). V lost 5 bases and J lost 0, with 10 bases in between. The germline CDR1 and CDR2 sequences are MNHNS and SASEGT. The CDR3 runs 15 residues.